This TCR beta chain is from a study of blood T cell repertoires in COVID-19. In its sample, this clone was seen a few times. As handled by the study authors: Reference gene primer amplification in the assay estimated nucleated cell counts. TCRdb's copy holds only in-frame clones and misses some; the assay was immunoSEQ multiplex PCR. D and trimming were read from the DNA, whereas the V and J calls and clone size are those reported in that table. The sample comprises 110,000 to 150,000 clones, 81% of which are singletons, and roughly 8.2% rests with the top ten. This sequence originates from a human donor in a cohort sampled during active COVID-19. Specimen: peripheral blood.

This chain's CDR3 is CASSEPGLDSNEQYF. For the CDR3, the DNA is TGTGCCAGCAGCGAGCCGGGACTAGATAGTAACGAGCAGTACTTC. The V call is TRBV5-4, the J call TRBJ2-7; 8 bases agree with TRBD2. Unmatched junction bases numbered 11, after V lost 4 bases and J lost 5 bases. This CDR3 spans 15 amino acids. The V gene's germline CDR1 is SGHNT and CDR2 YYREEE (reference sequence). The variable domain in full, with the rest retrieved from reference TRBV5-4 and TRBJ2-7, is ETGVTQSPTHLIKTRGQQVTLRCSSQSGHNTVSWYQQALGQGPQFIFQYYREEENGRGNFPPRFSGLQFPNYSSELNVNALELDDSALYLCASSEPGLDSNEQYFGPGTRLTVT.